Presented here are 2 T cell receptor beta chains from one specimen sequenced in a study of T-cell reconstitution after alpha-beta-depleted transplantation in children. It was with unique molecular identifiers that the TCRbeta library was prepared. TCRdb re-derived calls from the PCR reads in MiXCR, one entry per CDR3 protein. The profile shows about 980,000 distinct CDR3 sequences, about 29% of them singletons. The sample was PBMCs, mostly from graft donor cells, taken 360 days after TCRalphabeta/CD19-depleted stem cell transplant. The receptors were sampled from a boy under two years old who had a stem cell transplant for SCID, so the T cells may come from the graft donor.

This chain connects TRBV4-2 to TRBJ1-1, with a tentative D call TRBD1 (5 bases). The germline V and J ends were trimmed by 0 bases and 3 bases, with 23 bases remaining between them. Germline lookup yields CDR1 LGHNA and CDR2 YNFKEQ. The length of the CDR3 is 19 residues. The CDR3 loop is CASSQDVGLSRTGDTEAFF. DNA of the CDR3: TGTGCCAGCAGCCAAGATGTGGGGTTGAGTAGGACGGGGGACACTGAAGCTTTCTTT.

The chain uses TRBV12-3 or TRBV12-4 and TRBJ1-2, with no clear D. The V end was cut by 6 bases, the J end by 2 bases, with 10 bases between. The CDR3 totals 13 residues. The DNA of the CDR3 is TGTGCCAGCAGCCGCCCGGGGAACTATGGCTACACCTTC. Translation: CASSRPGNYGYTF.